This T cell receptor beta chain was identified during a study of T cell changes during pregnancy in multiple sclerosis. TCRdb's table, derived via immunoSEQ multiplex PCR, lists solely in-frame clones and lacks some. Here the sample spans some 46,000 clones, about 92% being singletons. Looked up from germline, CDR1 is SEHNR and CDR2 is FQNEAQ (reference sequence). The CDR3 loop spans 13 amino acids. V lost 4 bases and J lost 9, with 13 bases in between. The specimen comprised peripheral blood, sampled in the third trimester of pregnancy. The chain is built from TRBV7-9 and TRBJ1-5; maybe TRBD1 (5 bases). The clonotype originates from a female donor with multiple sclerosis, enrolled in a pregnancy study. CDR3 protein: CASSSREGMPQHF. Here the CDR3 DNA reads TGTGCCAGCAGCTCCAGGGAGGGGATGCCCCAGCATTTT.